These T cell receptor beta chains were read from a single sample in a study of T cells in Graves' hyperthyroidism and ophthalmopathy. TCRdb reanalysed the multiplex PCR reads using MiXCR and keeps one entry per CDR3 protein. This table holds 300,000 to 450,000 distinct CDR3 sequences, under 15% found once. The specimen was blood. The receptors were gathered from a woman between 18 and 29 years old with Graves' hyperthyroidism. CDR3s include the opening cysteine and the closing phenylalanine or tryptophan. A D gene is named only where the DNA matches it firmly. Size tells how often a clone was seen (once, few, many) or the class of an expanded clone, and some rows leave it out.

V gene	clone size	D gene	J gene	CDR3 DNA	CDR3 protein
TRBV7-9	few	.	TRBJ2-5	TGTGCCAGCAGCTTAGAATGGGATCAAGAGACCCAGTACTTC	CASSLEWDQETQYF
TRBV3-1	few	TRBD2	TRBJ2-1	TGTGCCAGCAGCCCCTCTTCTAGCGGGGTAGAACTACTCCCCTACAATGAGCAGTTCTTC	CASSPSSSGVELLPYNEQFF
TRBV28	many	.	TRBJ2-6	TGTGCCAGCAGTCCTCGCAGGGTCTTGTTGTTCGCTGGGGCCAACGTCCTGACTTTC	CASSPRRVLLFAGANVLTF
TRBV29-1	many	TRBD1	TRBJ2-5	TGCAGCGAAACCGACAGGGACCAAGAGACCCAGTACTTC	CSETDRDQETQYF
TRBV9	.	TRBD1	TRBJ1-4	TGTGCCAGCAGCACCTACAGGGGGCGCGGTGAAAAACTGTTTTTT	CASSTYRGRGEKLFF
TRBV20-1	.	TRBD2	TRBJ2-2	TGCAGTGCTAGAGATCGCGGGGGGAACACCGGGGAGCTGTTTTTT	CSARDRGGNTGELFF
TRBV30	many	.	TRBJ2-1	TGTGCCTGGAGTTCACAGGACCAACACTTCAACCAGCAGTTCTTC	CAWSSQDQHFNQQFF
TRBV12-3/TRBV12-4	.	TRBD2	TRBJ2-3	TGTGCCAGCAGTCCCCCGCGGCTAGCGGCCTACACAGATACGCAGTATTTT	CASSPPRLAAYTDTQYF
TRBV9	.	.	TRBJ2-5	TGTGCCAGCAGCGTAGACCAGGGGCAAGAGACCCAGTACTTC	CASSVDQGQETQYF
TRBV19	many	.	TRBJ2-1	TGTGCCAGTTCTTACCGCGGACTGGCCTACAATGAGCAGTTCTTC	CASSYRGLAYNEQFF
TRBV14	many	TRBD1	TRBJ2-7	TGTGCCAGCAGCCGGAGGGACAGGGGGGACTACGAGCAGTACTTC	CASSRRDRGDYEQYF
TRBV7-2	few	.	TRBJ1-2	TGTGCCAGCAGCCCCAGGGGAGTCGATTATGGCTACACCTTC	CASSPRGVDYGYTF
TRBV5-1	many	TRBD2	TRBJ2-7	TGCGCCAGCAGCAGGGGTACTAGCGGGAGCCCCTACGAGCAGTACTTC	CASSRGTSGSPYEQYF
TRBV5-1	few	TRBD1	TRBJ2-7	TGCGCCAGCAGGGGAGGGACAGGGTCTTCCTACGAGCAGTACTTC	CASRGGTGSSYEQYF
TRBV10-3	.	.	TRBJ1-2	TGTGCCATCAGTGATTACAGGGCGGGTGGCTACACCTTC	CAISDYRAGGYTF
TRBV28	many	TRBD1	TRBJ1-5	TGTGCCAGCAGCCAGGGGGGAGCCGGGAGTCAGCCCCAGCATTTT	CASSQGGAGSQPQHF
TRBV28	many	.	TRBJ2-7	TGTGCCAGCAGCTCTATTGACAGTGACGGGTCCTACGAGCAGTACTTC	CASSSIDSDGSYEQYF
TRBV6-2/TRBV6-3	many	TRBD1	TRBJ1-3	TGTGCCAGCGAGGGACAGGATTTTACCCGCTCTGGAAACACCATATATTTT	CASEGQDFTRSGNTIYF
TRBV6-5	few	TRBD1	TRBJ1-2	TGTGCCAGCAGTTACGGGGGACAGGGCCTGCATGGCTACACCTTC	CASSYGGQGLHGYTF
TRBV7-9	many	TRBD2	TRBJ2-3	TGTGCCAGCAGCTCAAGCGGGACCACAGATACGCAGTATTTT	CASSSSGTTDTQYF
TRBV4-2	few	.	TRBJ2-3	TGTGCCAGCAGCCAAAATCGCTTGGTGAGCACGCAGTATTTT	CASSQNRLVSTQYF
TRBV12-3/TRBV12-4	many	.	TRBJ1-4	TGTGCCAGCAGGCGAACAGGTGCCGAAAAACTGTTTTTT	CASRRTGAEKLFF
TRBV28	many	.	TRBJ1-6	TGTGCCAGCAGCCTACCAACAGACATCTTCCACTTT	CASSLPTDIFHF
TRBV24-1	once	.	TRBJ2-2	TGTGCCACCAGTTCAGGGTTCGGGGAGCTGTTTTTT	CATSSGFGELFF
TRBV7-2	many	TRBD2	TRBJ2-1	TGTGCCAGCAGATTCGGGGGGAGCTCCTACAATGAGCAGTTCTTC	CASRFGGSSYNEQFF
TRBV30	many	TRBD1	TRBJ2-5	TGTGCCTGGAGTTTCGGGGCCCCCGGACAGGGAAAGACCCAGTACTTC	CAWSFGAPGQGKTQYF
TRBV5-5	many	.	TRBJ2-3	TGTGCCAGCAGCTTGGCCGAAGTTACGCAGTATTTT	CASSLAEVTQYF
TRBV7-9	many	.	TRBJ1-2	TGTGCCAGCAGCTCCGGGGGCTCGGATGGCTACACCTTC	CASSSGGSDGYTF
TRBV6-1	many	.	TRBJ1-5	TGTGCCAGCAGTGTAGGTCAGCCCCAGCATTTT	CASSVGQPQHF
TRBV16	many	TRBD2	TRBJ2-3	TGTGCCAGCAGCCAAATTAGCGGGAGTTTTGATACGCAGTATTTT	CASSQISGSFDTQYF
TRBV18	.	TRBD1	TRBJ1-1	TGTGCCAGCTCACCATTTGACAGGGGGCGTGTGAGGTACACTGAAGCTTTCTTT	CASSPFDRGRVRYTEAFF
TRBV3-1	many	.	TRBJ2-5	TGTGCCAGCAGCTCCAGTTCGACCCAGTACTTC	CASSSSSTQYF
TRBV30	many	.	TRBJ2-7	TGTGCCTGGAGTGTTACGGCCTACGAGCAGTACTTC	CAWSVTAYEQYF
TRBV10-3	many	.	TRBJ1-1	TGTGCCATCAGTGTTCGAGGGAACACTGAAGCTTTCTTT	CAISVRGNTEAFF
TRBV7-9	few	.	TRBJ1-4	TGTGCCAGCAGTTCTCAGGGACCCATGGGACTGTTTTTT	CASSSQGPMGLFF
TRBV6-2/TRBV6-3	.	TRBD1	TRBJ2-7	TGTGCCAGCAGTATTGGACAGGGGGCGGTCGAGCAGTACTTC	CASSIGQGAVEQYF
TRBV6-1	many	TRBD1	TRBJ2-7	TGTGCCAGCAGTGAGGCCCCAGGGGGCTCTTACGAGCAGTACTTC	CASSEAPGGSYEQYF
TRBV15	many	.	TRBJ2-1	TGTGCCACCAGCAGAGCACCGGGCGCTGACAATGAGCAGTTCTTC	CATSRAPGADNEQFF
TRBV7-3	many	TRBD2	TRBJ2-7	TGTGCCAGCAGCTTAGGGTCAGCGGGGTTCGGCGAGCAGTACTTC	CASSLGSAGFGEQYF
TRBV13	.	.	TRBJ2-1	TGTGCCAGCAGTAAGGACTATTCCTACAATGAGCAGTTCTTC	CASSKDYSYNEQFF